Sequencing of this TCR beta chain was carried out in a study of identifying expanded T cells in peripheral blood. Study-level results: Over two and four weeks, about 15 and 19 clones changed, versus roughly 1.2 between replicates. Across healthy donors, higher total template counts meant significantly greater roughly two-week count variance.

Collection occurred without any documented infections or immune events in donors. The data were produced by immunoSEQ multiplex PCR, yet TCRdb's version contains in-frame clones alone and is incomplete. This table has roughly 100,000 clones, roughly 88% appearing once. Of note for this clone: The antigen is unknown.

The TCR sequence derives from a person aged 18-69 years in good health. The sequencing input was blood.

The CDR3 region is CASSIGGGEQYF. CDR3 nucleotides: TGTGCCAGTAGTATAGGAGGAGGGGAGCAGTACTTC. The V call is TRBV19, the J call TRBJ2-7; a possible D gene is TRBD2 (6 bases). V lost 1 base and J lost 7, with 8 bases in between. This CDR3 is built from 12 residues. Germline CDR1 LNHDA, CDR2 SQIVND (reference sequence).